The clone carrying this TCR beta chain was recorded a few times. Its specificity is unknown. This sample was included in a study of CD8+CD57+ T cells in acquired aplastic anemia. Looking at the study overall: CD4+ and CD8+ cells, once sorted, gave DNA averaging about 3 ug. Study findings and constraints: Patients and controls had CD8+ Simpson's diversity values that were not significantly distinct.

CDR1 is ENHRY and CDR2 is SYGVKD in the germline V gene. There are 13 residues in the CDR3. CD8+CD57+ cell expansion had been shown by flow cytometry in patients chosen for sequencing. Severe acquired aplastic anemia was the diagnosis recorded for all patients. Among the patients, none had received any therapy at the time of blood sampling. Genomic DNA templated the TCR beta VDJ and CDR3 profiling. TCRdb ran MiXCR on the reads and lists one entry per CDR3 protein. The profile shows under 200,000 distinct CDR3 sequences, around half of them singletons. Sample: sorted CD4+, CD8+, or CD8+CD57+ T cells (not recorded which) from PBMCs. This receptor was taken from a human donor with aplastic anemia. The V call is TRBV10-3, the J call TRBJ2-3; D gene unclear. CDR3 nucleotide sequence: TGTACCAGCAGTTACATCTTCGGAGATACGCAGTATTTT. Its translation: CTSSYIFGDTQYF.